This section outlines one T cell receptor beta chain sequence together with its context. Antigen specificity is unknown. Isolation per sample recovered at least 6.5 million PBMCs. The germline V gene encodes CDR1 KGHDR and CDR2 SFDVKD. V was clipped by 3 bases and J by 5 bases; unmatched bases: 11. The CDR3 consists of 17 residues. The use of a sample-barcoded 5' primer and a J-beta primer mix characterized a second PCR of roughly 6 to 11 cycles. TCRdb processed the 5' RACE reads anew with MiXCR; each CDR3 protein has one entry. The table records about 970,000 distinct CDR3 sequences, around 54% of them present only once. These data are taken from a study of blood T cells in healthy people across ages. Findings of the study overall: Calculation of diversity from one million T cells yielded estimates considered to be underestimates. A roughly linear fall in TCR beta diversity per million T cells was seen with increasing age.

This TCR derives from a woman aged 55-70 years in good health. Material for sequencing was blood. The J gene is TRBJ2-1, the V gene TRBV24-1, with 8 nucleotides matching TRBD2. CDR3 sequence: CATSDPWAGLEHNEQFF. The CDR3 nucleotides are TGTGCCACCAGTGATCCTTGGGCGGGACTAGAACACAATGAGCAGTTCTTC.